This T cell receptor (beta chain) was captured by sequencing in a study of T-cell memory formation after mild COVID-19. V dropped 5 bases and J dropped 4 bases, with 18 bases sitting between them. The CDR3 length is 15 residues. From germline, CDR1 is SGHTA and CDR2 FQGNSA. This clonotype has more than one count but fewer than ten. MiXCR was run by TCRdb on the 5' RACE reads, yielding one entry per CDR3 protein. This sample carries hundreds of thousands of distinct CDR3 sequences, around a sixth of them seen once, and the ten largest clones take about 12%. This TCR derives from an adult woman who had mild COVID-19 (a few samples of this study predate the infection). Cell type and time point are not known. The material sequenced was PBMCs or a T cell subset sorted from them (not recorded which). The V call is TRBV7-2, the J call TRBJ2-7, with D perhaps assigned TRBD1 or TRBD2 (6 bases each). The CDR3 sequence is CASSPNNRGRYEQYF. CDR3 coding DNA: TGTGCCAGCAGCCCCAATAATCGGGGGCGATACGAGCAGTACTTC.